These T cell receptor beta chains were read from a single sample in a study of blood T cell repertoires in COVID-19. TCRdb's table, derived via immunoSEQ multiplex PCR, lists solely in-frame clones and lacks some. The table includes about 87,000 clones, roughly 76% detected once. Sequencing was done on a sample of peripheral blood. The receptor set was obtained from a woman in her 50s with acute or convalescent COVID-19. Each CDR3 is given with its conserved first and last residue. D genes are given only for firm matches. Expanded clones are given a class, and other clones once, few, many or no size at all.

TRBV5-1,TRBJ1-1,NA,14,NA,CASSGTGLNTEAFF
TRBV7-9,TRBJ2-7,TRBD1,17,NA,CASSLVGGTGKSYEQYF
TRBV28,TRBJ1-1,NA,11,NA,CAARGVTEAFF
TRBV27,TRBJ1-1,NA,14,NA,CASSPRDIGTEAFF
TRBV6-5,TRBJ1-2,TRBD1,14,NA,CASGSGGGDYGYTF
TRBV7-2,TRBJ1-1,NA,16,NA,CASSLRAGELISEAFF
TRBV27,TRBJ1-3,TRBD1,17,NA,CASSPRPGTGYGNTIYF
TRBV11-1,TRBJ1-5,NA,12,NA,CARLRGNQPQHF
TRBV9,TRBJ1-4,NA,14,NA,CASSVGGDPEKLFF
TRBV19,TRBJ1-6,NA,14,NA,CASTAGSSGSPLHF
TRBV28,TRBJ1-2,NA,13,NA,CASSLRRSYGYTF
TRBV5-5,TRBJ1-6,TRBD1,18,NA,CASSWGQGRSSYNSPLHF
TRBV19,TRBJ1-4,TRBD1,16,NA,CASSIDGGQGLEKLFF
TRBV6-5,TRBJ2-7,TRBD1,14,NA,CASRWGQGFHEQYF
TRBV21-1,TRBJ1-1,NA,13,NA,CASGGTGGTEAFF
TRBV5-1,TRBJ1-1,NA,14,NA,CASSPGVVNTEAFF
TRBV3-1/TRBV3-2,TRBJ1-5,NA,15,NA,CASSQAAQSNQPQHF
TRBV7-2,TRBJ2-1,NA,16,few,CASSLAEASSYNEQFF
TRBV7-9,TRBJ2-1,NA,15,NA,CASSLASVGGNEQFF
TRBV3-1/TRBV3-2,TRBJ1-1,TRBD1,14,NA,CATSDRSESTEAFF
TRBV30,TRBJ2-5,NA,14,NA,CAWSVGGERETQYF
TRBV2,TRBJ1-5,NA,15,NA,CASRMGGYSNQPQHF
TRBV5-6,TRBJ1-2,TRBD1,16,NA,CASSLAGAGGGYGYTF
TRBV9,TRBJ1-3,NA,15,NA,CASSVEGDSGNTIYF
TRBV6-5,TRBJ2-3,NA,15,NA,CASKARAGNTDTQYF
TRBV6-5,TRBJ1-5,NA,13,NA,CASSWTKNQPQHF
TRBV29-1,TRBJ2-3,TRBD2,15,NA,CSVQRAGGSTDTQYF
TRBV5-6,TRBJ1-1,TRBD1,16,NA,CASSATGAPMNTEAFF
TRBV19,TRBJ2-7,TRBD1,16,NA,CASSIGGDRGRNEQYF
TRBV28,TRBJ2-5,NA,15,NA,CASSLSAAVQETQYF
TRBV15,TRBJ1-1,NA,17,few,CATSPNRVDIVDTEAFF
TRBV6-5,TRBJ2-1,NA,15,NA,CASSSRGGSYNEQFF
TRBV12-3/TRBV12-4,TRBJ1-1,NA,13,NA,CASSLLANTEAFF
TRBV27,TRBJ2-7,TRBD1,14,NA,CASSASGTAYEQYF
TRBV5-8,TRBJ2-3,NA,16,NA,CASSLSMGAGADTQYF
TRBV4-1,TRBJ1-4,TRBD1,15,NA,CASSLTGQHNEKLFF
TRBV27,TRBJ2-7,TRBD2,17,once,CASSLLLAGGPSYEQYF
TRBV6-2/TRBV6-3,TRBJ2-2,NA,14,NA,CASSYLTNTGELFF
TRBV12-3/TRBV12-4,TRBJ2-7,NA,12,NA,CASSGGVYEQYF
TRBV10-3,TRBJ1-2,NA,17,NA,CAISDPGGSAANYGYTF
TRBV7-2,TRBJ2-1,TRBD2,17,NA,CASSLGLAVGGYNEQFF
TRBV28,TRBJ1-2,TRBD1,13,once,CASSEDRGYGYTF
TRBV18,TRBJ1-6,NA,14,NA,CASSPLEGNSPLHF
TRBV6-5,TRBJ1-1,TRBD1,13,few,CASRDHGTGLAFF
TRBV6-6,TRBJ1-2,TRBD1,14,NA,CASRQQGNGYGYTF
TRBV3-1/TRBV3-2,TRBJ1-1,NA,13,NA,CASSQVENTEAFF
TRBV7-2,TRBJ1-1,NA,14,NA,CASSRRPAGAEAFF
TRBV5-1,TRBJ2-5,TRBD1,17,NA,CASSPDRATKYQETQYF
TRBV30,TRBJ1-3,TRBD1,15,NA,CAWTLGTGSGNTIYF
TRBV11-2,TRBJ1-2,NA,14,NA,CASSFGPFLYGYTF
TRBV27,TRBJ2-1,NA,13,NA,CASTGGPYNEQFF
TRBV6-5,TRBJ1-1,TRBD1,14,NA,CASSWDRKNTEAFF
TRBV19,TRBJ1-2,NA,15,few,CASSSLSGAEYGYTF
TRBV11-2,TRBJ1-1,TRBD1,12,NA,CASSLGQGGAFF
TRBV6-5,TRBJ1-5,NA,13,NA,CASTPAGNQPQHF